This record looks at one T cell receptor beta chain sequence and its context. The CDR3 spans 14 residues. CDR1 and CDR2 (germline): MNHEY, SMNVEV (reference sequence). The ends were cut back, 6 bases at V and 3 bases at J, with 12 bases in the middle. The entry originates in a study of blood T cell repertoires in COVID-19. On the study more broadly: The study drew acute and convalescent COVID-19 samples from the United States, Italy and Spain.

Assay: immunoSEQ multiplex PCR; the TCRdb copy retains only in-frame clones and omits some. The sample consists of about 250,000 clones, about nine tenths of them appearing once. The specimen sequenced was PBMCs or T cells enriched from blood (not recorded which). The rearrangement joins TRBV27 to TRBJ2-1, with D tentatively TRBD1 (7 bases). The TCR sequence derives from a man aged 18 to 30 who had recovered from COVID-19. CDR3 in amino acids: CASRFRGDYNEQFF. The CDR3 coding sequence is TGTGCCAGCAGATTCAGGGGGGACTACAATGAGCAGTTCTTC.